This T cell receptor beta chain was observed in a study of T cells in Graves' hyperthyroidism and ophthalmopathy (dated by TCRdb to 2018 to 2020). Context from the whole study: To identify distinguishing TCR V-J signatures, a discovery cohort of around 100 patients was used, comprising some 45 with Graves' ophthalmopathy and some 60 with stable Graves' hyperthyroidism. Prospective prediction of ophthalmopathy was tested in an independent validation cohort consisting of 18 to 20 hyperthyroidism patients and some 15 patients who later progressed to ophthalmopathy. The 75 to 100 discovery patients were randomly split 7:3 into training and test sets. The study also compared thyroid tissue and blood T-cell repertoires from more than five Graves' hyperthyroidism patients. After sampling, hyperthyroidism patients received methimazole starting at 30 mg daily, and ophthalmopathy patients received high-dose intravenous methylprednisolone. The paper describes TCR Vbeta CDR3 sequencing of 135 peripheral blood samples, made up of 43 ophthalmopathy patients, approximately 76 hyperthyroidism patients and 17 progressor patients.

The TCR beta CDR3 regions were amplified from RNA transcripts. The TCR CDR3 was subjected to a first round of RT-PCR using the HTBI primer set and the Qiagen OneStep RT-PCR kit. Libraries were constructed in a second round of multiplex PCR, after which size selection and purification were carried out. The libraries were sequenced on an Illumina HiSeq2000 using paired-end 100 bp reads. As for how the authors treated the data: SOAPnuke was used to process the raw data, throwing out any read that contained adapters or uncalled bases, had a mean Phred below 15, or lacked an exact constant-primer or identifier match. High-quality paired reads were merged using COPE v1.2.5, and each unique nucleotide sequence was defined as a clonotype. MiTCR v1.1 was used to align the clonotypes against IMGT TRBV, TRBD and TRBJ reference segments. Only V-J combinations with frequency above 0.0001, covering about 99% of repertoires, were analysed. A TCS score was defined as the ratio between F50 (clonal expansion) and ExV (chaos), using BLOSUM62-based TCRdist between CDR3 peptides within each V-J. Welch's t-statistics and random forest reduced around 520 V-J features to roughly 13, which were used in a naive Bayes classifier (R e1071). Thyroid-blood repertoire similarity was quantified with the Morisita-Horn index. TCRdb's own reprocessing of the public reads used fastp at Q25 and MiXCR and kept productive beta chains. CDR3 protein sequences are deduplicated, and each keeps its most common genes and DNA. TCRdb assigned the V and J calls; the authors' analysis was not used. This sample is represented by approximately 500,000 distinct CDR3 sequences; around 42% of them were singletons. The ten largest account for about 8% of the sample.

The sample holds a few counts of this clonotype. What antigen it recognizes has not been identified. Base qualities are not provided; no much larger clone lies one nucleotide away. Paper-wide results and their limitations: Sample size was not statistically predetermined, and blinding of investigators to group allocation was not performed. Most expanded thyroid clonotypes (frequency above 0.001) were also detected in blood, suggesting blood repertoires may reflect thyroid immune responses. In validation, the model predicted progression to ophthalmopathy a median of about 6.5 months before onset, with 65% to 71% sensitivity and about 75% specificity. Ophthalmopathy was separated from stable hyperthyroidism by a 13 V-J signature model, with around 88% sensitivity and just over 81% specificity obtained in cross-validation and 80%/75% obtained in testing.

Graves' hyperthyroidism was defined as stable when no progression to ophthalmopathy occurred over 18 months of follow-up. Hyperthyroidism patients were newly diagnosed, had a disease duration of under 2 months, and were aged 18 to 65 years. Exclusion was applied to patients with uncontrolled infections, other autoimmune diseases, pregnancy or lactation. Clinical symptoms, serum thyroxine and TRAb, thyroid ultrasound, and orbital computed tomography formed the basis for the diagnoses. Trizol reagent was used to extract total RNA, and RNA quality was then checked on an Agilent 2100 Bioanalyzer. V is cut back by 0 bases and J by 5 bases, with 7 bases in the junction unmatched. Taken from cysteine to phenylalanine, the CDR3 has 15 residues. Only the CDR3 DNA stays, 45 bases, in frame from base 1. Via the germline V gene, CDR1 is WSHSY and CDR2 SAAADI.

The rearranged segments are TRBV10-2 and TRBJ2-7, with 7 junctional bases fitting TRBD2. The TCR sequence derives from a woman younger than 30 with Graves' hyperthyroidism. Material: peripheral blood or thyroid tissue (not recorded which). The DNA sequence is TGCGCCAGCAGTGAGTCCTCGACTAGCTCGGACGAGCAGTACTTC. It specifies CASSESSTSSDEQYF.